Here is one T cell receptor beta chain with its context. The sample originates from a study of response to subunit inactivated influenza vaccine. TCRdb used MiXCR to reprocess the RT-PCR reads, holding one entry per CDR3 protein. The repertoire holds 450,000 to 600,000 distinct CDR3 sequences, with 16% as singletons. V dropped 2 bases and J dropped 0 bases, with 20 bases sitting between them. The CDR3 has 19 amino acids. Looked up from germline, CDR1 is MNHEY and CDR2 is SVGAGI. This receptor was taken from a man in his fifties or sixties who received an inactivated influenza vaccine. The material sequenced was CD4+ T cells sorted from PBMCs, taken less than 25 months after vaccination. J is TRBJ1-5 and V is TRBV6-5; unclear D gene. The CDR3 sequence is CASSYGERTSTYSNQPQHF. As DNA, the CDR3 is TGTGCCAGCAGTTACGGGGAGCGAACCTCTACTTATAGCAATCAGCCCCAGCATTTT.